This T cell receptor (beta chain) appears in the sequencing data of a study of somatic mutations in cytotoxic T cells in rheumatoid arthritis. The study's findings and limits: CD8+ clonality increased with age in rheumatoid arthritis patients but not in healthy controls. No multiple-comparison adjustment was applied to the slight TRBV07 underrepresentation in rheumatoid arthritis patients. Any difference in CD8+ T-cell clonality between patients who had rheumatoid arthritis and healthy controls who were age-matched was not statistically significant.

Clones were read by immunoSEQ multiplex PCR, and TCRdb kept only the in-frame ones, dropping some. Of approximately 12,000 clones listed, less than 85% were seen once; the top ten hold 9.5% to 13%. Separation of CD4+ and CD8+ cells was performed by positive magnetic bead selection, and purity was verified by flow cytometry. As concerns this clone: The antigen remains undetermined.

The CDR3 sequence is 14 residues long. CDR1 and CDR2 from the germline V gene are SNHLY and FYNNEI. The germline V and J ends were trimmed by 7 bases and 5 bases, with 18 bases remaining between them. The chain carries TRBV2 and TRBJ2-7, with D perhaps matching TRBD2 (5 bases). The receptor's source is a woman in her thirties or forties in good health. Sequenced material: CD8+ T cells sorted from blood. CDR3 DNA sequence: TGTGCCAGCAAACCCCCCATAGCGATCAACGAGCAGTACTTC. This sequence encodes CASKPPIAINEQYF. Supplemented by reference TRBV2 and TRBJ2-7, the full variable domain reads EPEVTQTPSHQVTQMGQEVILRCVPISNHLYFYWYRQILGQKVEFLVSFYNNEISEKSEIFDDQFSVERPDGSNFTLKIRSTKLEDSAMYFCASKPPIAINEQYFGPGTRLTVT.